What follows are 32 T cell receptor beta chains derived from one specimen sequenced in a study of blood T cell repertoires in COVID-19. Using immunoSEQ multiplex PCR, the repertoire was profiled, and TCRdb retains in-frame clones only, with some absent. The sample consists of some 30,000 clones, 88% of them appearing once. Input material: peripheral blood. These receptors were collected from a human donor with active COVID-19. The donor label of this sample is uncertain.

The CDR3 protein is CASSNPLGSGRSSYNEQFF. The DNA for the CDR3 is TGTGCCAGTAGTAACCCTTTGGGTAGCGGGAGGAGCTCCTACAATGAGCAGTTCTTC. This chain connects TRBV19 to TRBJ2-1, with TRBD2 matching 10 bases. The V gene end was trimmed by 4 bases and the J gene end by 0 bases; junction bases not matched to a gene: 12. The germline gives CDR1 LNHDA, CDR2 SQIVND (reference sequence). The CDR3 contains 19 residues.

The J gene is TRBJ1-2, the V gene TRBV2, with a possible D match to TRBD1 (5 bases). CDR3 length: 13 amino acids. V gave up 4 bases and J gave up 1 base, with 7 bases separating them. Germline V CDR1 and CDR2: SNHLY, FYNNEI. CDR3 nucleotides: TGTGCCAGCAGTGTGGGGGGTAACTATGGCTACACCTTC. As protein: CASSVGGNYGYTF.

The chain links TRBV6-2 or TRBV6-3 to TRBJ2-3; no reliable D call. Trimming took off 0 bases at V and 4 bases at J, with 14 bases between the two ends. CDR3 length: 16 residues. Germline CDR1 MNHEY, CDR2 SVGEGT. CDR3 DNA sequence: TGTGCCAGCAGTTACTCGCCGGGTGGTGGTCCAGATACGCAGTATTTT. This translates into CASSYSPGGGPDTQYF.

CDR3 nucleotides: TGTGCCAGCGGAGGGGGCGCCGGGGCTTTCTTT. This codes for CASGGGAGAFF. This chain joins TRBV6-5 and TRBJ1-1; 7 nucleotides agree with TRBD1. Trimming cost V 8 bases and J 11 bases; bases outside gene matches: 8. There are 11 residues in the CDR3. The germline CDR1 and CDR2 sequences are MNHEY and SVGAGI.

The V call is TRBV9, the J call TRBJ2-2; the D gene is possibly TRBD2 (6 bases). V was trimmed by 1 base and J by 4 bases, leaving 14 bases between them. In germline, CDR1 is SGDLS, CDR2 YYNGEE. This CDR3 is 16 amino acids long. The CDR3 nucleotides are TGTGCCAGCAGCGTAAGGTCTGTTAGCGGCACCGGGGAGCTGTTTTTT. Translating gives CASSVRSVSGTGELFF.

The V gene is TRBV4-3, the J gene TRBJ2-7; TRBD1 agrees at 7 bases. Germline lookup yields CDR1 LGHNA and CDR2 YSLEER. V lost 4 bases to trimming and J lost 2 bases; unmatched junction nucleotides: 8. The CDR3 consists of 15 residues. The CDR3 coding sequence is TGCGCCAGCAGCCTATCGACAGGGAGCACCTACGAGCAGTACTTC. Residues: CASSLSTGSTYEQYF.

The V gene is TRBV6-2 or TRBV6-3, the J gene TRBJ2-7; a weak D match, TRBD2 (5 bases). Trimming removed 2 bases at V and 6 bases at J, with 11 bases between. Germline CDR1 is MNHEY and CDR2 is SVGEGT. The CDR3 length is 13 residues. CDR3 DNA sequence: TGTGCCAGCAGTTACATGGGAGTGGGCGAGCAGTACTTC. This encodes CASSYMGVGEQYF.

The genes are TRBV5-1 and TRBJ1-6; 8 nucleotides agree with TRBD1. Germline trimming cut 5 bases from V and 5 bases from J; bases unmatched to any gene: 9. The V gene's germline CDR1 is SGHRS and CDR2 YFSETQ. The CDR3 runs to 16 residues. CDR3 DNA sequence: TGCGCCAGCAGTCGCGCGGGACAGGCAAATAATTCACCCCTCCACTTT. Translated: CASSRAGQANNSPLHF.

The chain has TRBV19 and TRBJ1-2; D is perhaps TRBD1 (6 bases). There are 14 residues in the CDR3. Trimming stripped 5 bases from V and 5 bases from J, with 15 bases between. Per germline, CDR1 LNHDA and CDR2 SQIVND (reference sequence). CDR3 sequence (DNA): TGTGCCAGTAGTGGCCGCACAGGGATTTATGGCTACACCTTC. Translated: CASSGRTGIYGYTF.

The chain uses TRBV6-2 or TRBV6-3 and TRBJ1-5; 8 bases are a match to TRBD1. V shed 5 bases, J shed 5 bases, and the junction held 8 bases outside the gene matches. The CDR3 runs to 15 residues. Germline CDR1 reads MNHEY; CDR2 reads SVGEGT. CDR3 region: CASSTLDRGDQPQHF. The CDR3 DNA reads TGTGCCAGCAGTACCCTAGACAGGGGAGATCAGCCCCAGCATTTT.

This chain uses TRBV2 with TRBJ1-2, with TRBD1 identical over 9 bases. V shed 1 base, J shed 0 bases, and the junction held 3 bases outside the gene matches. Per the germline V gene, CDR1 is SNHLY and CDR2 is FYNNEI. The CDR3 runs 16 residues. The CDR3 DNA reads TGTGCCAGCAGTGAAGACAGGGGGCGTTCTAACTATGGCTACACCTTC. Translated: CASSEDRGRSNYGYTF.

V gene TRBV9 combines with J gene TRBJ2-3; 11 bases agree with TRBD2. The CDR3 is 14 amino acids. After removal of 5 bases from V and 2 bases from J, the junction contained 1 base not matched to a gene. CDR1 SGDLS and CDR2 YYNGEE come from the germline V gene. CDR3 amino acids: CASRLAGDTDTQYF. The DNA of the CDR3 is TGTGCCAGCAGACTAGCGGGGGACACAGATACGCAGTATTTT. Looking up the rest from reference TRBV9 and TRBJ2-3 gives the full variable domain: DSGVTQTPKHLITATGQRVTLRCSPRSGDLSVYWYQQSLDQGLQFLIQYYNGEERAKGNILERFSAQQFPDLHSELNLSSLELGDSALYFCASRLAGDTDTQYFGPGTRLTVL.

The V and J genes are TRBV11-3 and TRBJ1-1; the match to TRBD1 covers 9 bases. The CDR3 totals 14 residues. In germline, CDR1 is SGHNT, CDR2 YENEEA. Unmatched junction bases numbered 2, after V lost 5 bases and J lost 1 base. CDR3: CASSPGQGNTEAFF. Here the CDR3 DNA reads TGTGCCAGCAGCCCGGGACAGGGGAACACTGAAGCTTTCTTT.

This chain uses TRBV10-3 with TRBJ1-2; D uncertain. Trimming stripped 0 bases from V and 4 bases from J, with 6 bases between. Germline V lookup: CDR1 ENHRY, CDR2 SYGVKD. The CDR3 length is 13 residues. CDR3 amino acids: CAISESSGYGYTF. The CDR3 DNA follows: TGTGCCATCAGTGAGTCTAGTGGCTATGGCTACACCTTC.

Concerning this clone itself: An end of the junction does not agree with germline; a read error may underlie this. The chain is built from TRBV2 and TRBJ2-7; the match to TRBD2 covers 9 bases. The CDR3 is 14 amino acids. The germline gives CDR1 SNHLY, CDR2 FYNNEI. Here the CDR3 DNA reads TGTGCCAGCAGTCGGAGGGCAGGAGCGGGGGGTTCCCCCTTC. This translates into CASSRRAGAGGSPF.

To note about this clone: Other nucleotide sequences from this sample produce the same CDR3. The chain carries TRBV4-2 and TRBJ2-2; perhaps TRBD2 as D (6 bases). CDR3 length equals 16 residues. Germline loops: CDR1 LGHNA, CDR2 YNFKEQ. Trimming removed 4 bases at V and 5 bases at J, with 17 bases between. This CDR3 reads CASSPVAGLSTGELFF. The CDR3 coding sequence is TGTGCCAGCAGCCCGGTCGCGGGACTTAGTACCGGGGAGCTGTTTTTT.

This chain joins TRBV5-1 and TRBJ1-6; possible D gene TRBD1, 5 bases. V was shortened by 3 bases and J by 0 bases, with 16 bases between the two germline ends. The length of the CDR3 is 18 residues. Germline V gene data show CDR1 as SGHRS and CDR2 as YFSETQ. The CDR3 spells CASSSGTGSLSYNSPLHF. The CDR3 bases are TGCGCCAGCAGCTCCGGTACAGGTTCCCTCTCCTATAATTCACCCCTCCACTTT.

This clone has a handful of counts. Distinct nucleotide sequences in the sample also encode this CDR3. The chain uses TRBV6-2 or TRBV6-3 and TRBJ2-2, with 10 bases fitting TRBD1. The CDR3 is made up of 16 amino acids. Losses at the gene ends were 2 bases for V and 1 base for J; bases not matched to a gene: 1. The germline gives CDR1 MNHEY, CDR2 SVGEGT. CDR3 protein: CASSYGDRGNTGELFF. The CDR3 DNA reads TGTGCCAGCAGTTACGGGGACAGGGGGAACACCGGGGAGCTGTTTTTT.

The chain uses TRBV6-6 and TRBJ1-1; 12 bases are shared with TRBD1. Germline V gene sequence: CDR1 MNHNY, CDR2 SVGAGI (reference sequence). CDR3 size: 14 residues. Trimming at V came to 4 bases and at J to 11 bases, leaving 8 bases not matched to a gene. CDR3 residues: CASSWDRGRVGAFF. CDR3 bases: TGTGCCAGCAGTTGGGACAGGGGGCGCGTGGGGGCTTTCTTT.

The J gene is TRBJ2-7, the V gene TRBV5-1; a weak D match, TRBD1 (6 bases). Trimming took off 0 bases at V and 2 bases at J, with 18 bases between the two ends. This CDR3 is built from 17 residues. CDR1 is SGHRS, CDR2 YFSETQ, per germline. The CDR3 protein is CASSLGPAGRGTYEQYF. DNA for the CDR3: TGCGCCAGCAGCTTGGGCCCCGCAGGCAGGGGAACCTACGAGCAGTACTTC.

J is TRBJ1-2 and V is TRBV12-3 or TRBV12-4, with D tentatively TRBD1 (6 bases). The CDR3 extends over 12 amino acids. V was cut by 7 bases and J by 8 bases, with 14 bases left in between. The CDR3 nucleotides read TGTGCCAGCATGTTGGGGGCAAGGGGCTACACCTTC. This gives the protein CASMLGARGYTF.

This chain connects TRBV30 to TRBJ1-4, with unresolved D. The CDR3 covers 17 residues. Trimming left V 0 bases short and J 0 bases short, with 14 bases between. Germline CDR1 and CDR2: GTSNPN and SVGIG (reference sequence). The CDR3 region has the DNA TGTGCCTGGAGTGTACGAGGCCCCCCCACAACTAATGAAAAACTGTTTTTT. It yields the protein CAWSVRGPPTTNEKLFF.

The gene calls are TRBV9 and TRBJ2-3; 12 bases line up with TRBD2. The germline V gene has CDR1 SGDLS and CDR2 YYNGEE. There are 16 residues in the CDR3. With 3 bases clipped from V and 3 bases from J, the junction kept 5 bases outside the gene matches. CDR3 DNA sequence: TGTGCCAGCAGCGCCCTAGCGGGGGGGTGGACAGATACGCAGTATTTT. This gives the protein CASSALAGGWTDTQYF. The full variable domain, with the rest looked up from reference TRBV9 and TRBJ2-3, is DSGVTQTPKHLITATGQRVTLRCSPRSGDLSVYWYQQSLDQGLQFLIQYYNGEERAKGNILERFSAQQFPDLHSELNLSSLELGDSALYFCASSALAGGWTDTQYFGPGTRLTVL.

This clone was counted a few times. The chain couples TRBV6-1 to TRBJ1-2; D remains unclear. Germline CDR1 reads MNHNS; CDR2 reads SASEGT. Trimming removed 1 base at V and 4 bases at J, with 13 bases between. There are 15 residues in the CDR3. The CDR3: CASSEEVGRTYGYTF. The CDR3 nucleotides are TGTGCCAGCAGTGAAGAAGTAGGGAGAACCTATGGCTACACCTTC.

CDR3 nucleotide sequence: TGTGCCAGCAGCACGCGCGAGGGTGCCTACAATGAGCAGTTCTTC. It translates to CASSTREGAYNEQFF. This rearrangement joins TRBV7-8 to TRBJ2-1, with D possibly TRBD2 on 5 matching bases. CDR1 and CDR2 (germline): SGHVS, FQNEAQ. V was pared by 5 bases and J by 2 bases, with 13 bases between. This CDR3 region has 15 residues.

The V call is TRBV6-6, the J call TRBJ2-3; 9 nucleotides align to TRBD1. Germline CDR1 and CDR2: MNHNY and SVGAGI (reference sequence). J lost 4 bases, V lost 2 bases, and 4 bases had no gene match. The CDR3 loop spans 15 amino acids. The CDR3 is CASSYGQGKADTQYF. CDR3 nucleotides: TGTGCCAGCAGTTACGGACAGGGGAAGGCAGATACGCAGTATTTT.

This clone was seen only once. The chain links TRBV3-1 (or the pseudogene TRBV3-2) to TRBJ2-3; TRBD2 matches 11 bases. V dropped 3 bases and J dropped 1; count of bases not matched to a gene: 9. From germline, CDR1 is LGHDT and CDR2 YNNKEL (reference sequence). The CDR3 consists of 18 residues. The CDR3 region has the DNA TGTGCCAGCAGCCATCCAATCGCGACTAGCGGGGGCACAGATACGCAGTATTTT. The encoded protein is CASSHPIATSGGTDTQYF.

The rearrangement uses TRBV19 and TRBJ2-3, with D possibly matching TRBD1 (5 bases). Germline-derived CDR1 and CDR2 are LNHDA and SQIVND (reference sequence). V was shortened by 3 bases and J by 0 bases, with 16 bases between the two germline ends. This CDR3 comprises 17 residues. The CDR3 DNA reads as TGTGCCAGTAGTATGGCTCGGCAGGGTCGAAGCACAGATACGCAGTATTTT. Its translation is CASSMARQGRSTDTQYF.

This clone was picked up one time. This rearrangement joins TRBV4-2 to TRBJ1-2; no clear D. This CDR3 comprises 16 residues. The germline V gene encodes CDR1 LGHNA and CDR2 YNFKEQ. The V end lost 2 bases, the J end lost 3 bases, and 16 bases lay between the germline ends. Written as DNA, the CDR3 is TGTGCCAGCAGCCAAAATCCGAGTGGCACAGACTATGGCTACACCTTC. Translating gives CASSQNPSGTDYGYTF.

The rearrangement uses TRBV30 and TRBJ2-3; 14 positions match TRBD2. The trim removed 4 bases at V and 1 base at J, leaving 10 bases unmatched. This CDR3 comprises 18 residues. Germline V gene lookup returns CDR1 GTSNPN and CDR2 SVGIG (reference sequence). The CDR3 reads CAWISRLAGGPGTDTQYF. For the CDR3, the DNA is TGTGCCTGGATTTCTAGACTAGCGGGGGGGCCCGGCACAGATACGCAGTATTTT. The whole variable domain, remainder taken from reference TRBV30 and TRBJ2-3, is SQTIHQWPATLVQPVGSPLSLECTVEGTSNPNLYWYRQAAGRGLQLLFYSVGIGQISSEVPQNLSASRPQDRQFILSSKKLLLSDSGFYLCAWISRLAGGPGTDTQYFGPGTRLTVL.

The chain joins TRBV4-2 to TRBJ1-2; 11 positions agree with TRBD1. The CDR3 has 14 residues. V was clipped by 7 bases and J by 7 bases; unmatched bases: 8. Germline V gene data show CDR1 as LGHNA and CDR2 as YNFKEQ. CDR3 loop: CASNIGQGAGGYTF. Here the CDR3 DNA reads TGTGCCAGCAACATAGGACAGGGGGCGGGTGGCTACACCTTC.

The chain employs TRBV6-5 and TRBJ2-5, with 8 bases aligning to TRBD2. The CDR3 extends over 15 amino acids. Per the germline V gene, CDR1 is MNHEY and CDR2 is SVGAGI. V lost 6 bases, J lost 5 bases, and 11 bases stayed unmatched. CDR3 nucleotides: TGTGCCAGCAGCCGAGGACGGGGGGGCTCGGAGACCCAGTACTTC. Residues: CASSRGRGGSETQYF.